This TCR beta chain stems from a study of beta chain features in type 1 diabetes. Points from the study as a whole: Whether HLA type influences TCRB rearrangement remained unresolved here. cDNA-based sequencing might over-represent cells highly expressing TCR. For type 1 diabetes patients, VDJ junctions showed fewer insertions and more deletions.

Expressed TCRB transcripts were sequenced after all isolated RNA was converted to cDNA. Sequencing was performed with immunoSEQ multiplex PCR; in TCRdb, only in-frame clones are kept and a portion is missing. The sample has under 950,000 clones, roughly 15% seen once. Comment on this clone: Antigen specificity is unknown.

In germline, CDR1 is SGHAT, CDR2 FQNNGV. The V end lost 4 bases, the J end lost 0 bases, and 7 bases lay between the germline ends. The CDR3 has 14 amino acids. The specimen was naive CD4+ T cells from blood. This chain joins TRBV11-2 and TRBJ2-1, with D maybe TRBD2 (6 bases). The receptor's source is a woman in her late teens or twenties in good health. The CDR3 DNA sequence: TGTGCCAGCAGCTCCGGGAGCTCCTACAATGAGCAGTTCTTC. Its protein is CASSSGSSYNEQFF. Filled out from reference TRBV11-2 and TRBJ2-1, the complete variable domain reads EAGVAQSPRYKIIEKRQSVAFWCNPISGHATLYWYQQILGQGPKLLIQFQNNGVVDDSQLPKDRFSAERLKGVDSTLKIQPAKLEDSAVYLCASSSGSSYNEQFFGPGTRLTVL.